This entry describes one TCR beta chain. The antigen is not known. These data belong to a study of cytomegalovirus exposure and HLA in healthy donors. Trimming removed 10 bases from V and 4 bases from J, with 11 bases in between. This CDR3 contains 12 residues. The V gene's germline CDR1 is ENHRY and CDR2 SYGVKD. Study-wide findings and caveats: In a later analysis, most CMV-associated TCR beta chains appeared HLA-restricted.

Primers: 60 Vbeta forward and 13 Jbeta reverse. The protocol was immunoSEQ multiplex PCR, while the TCRdb copy is restricted to in-frame clones and leaves out a portion. The sample lists 160,000 or so clones, about 85% occurring once. The sequence came from a young woman in good health and CMV-seronegative. The sample comprised PBMCs. The genes are TRBV10-3 and TRBJ1-3, with a possible D match to TRBD1 (6 bases). The CDR3: CATTGSGNTIYF. The CDR3 DNA reads TGTGCCACCACAGGGTCCGGAAACACCATATATTTT.